These 29 T cell receptor beta chains share one sample of origin, sequenced in a study of shared clonotypes between healthy human individuals. The assay was immunoSEQ multiplex PCR, and TCRdb's table has in-frame clones only and misses some. The profile covers about 600,000 clones, with 97% appearing a single time and approximately 0.057% taken by the ten largest. Source material: naive CD4+ T cells sorted from blood. Indicated subset: CD45RA+ positively selected. The receptors shown here come from a woman aged 25-40 years in good health.

The gene calls are TRBV5-8 and TRBJ2-1, with TRBD2 identical over 11 bases. This CDR3 is 15 amino acids long. CDR1 is SGHTS and CDR2 is YDEGEE in the germline V gene. Trimming at V came to 4 bases and at J to 7 bases, leaving 7 bases not matched to a gene. The chain's CDR3 is CASSPIAGGSNEQFF. The CDR3 nucleotides are TGTGCCAGCAGCCCGATAGCGGGAGGGTCGAATGAGCAGTTCTTC.

This clone was detected only once. V gene TRBV5-1 combines with J gene TRBJ2-7; the match to TRBD2 covers 7 bases. This CDR3 is 16 amino acids long. CDR1 is SGHRS, CDR2 YFSETQ, per germline. V shed 2 bases and J 5 bases; nucleotides not matched to a gene: 13. CDR3 amino acids: CASSFTTSMRVDEQYF. For the CDR3, the DNA is TGCGCCAGCAGCTTCACGACTAGCATGAGGGTAGACGAGCAGTACTTC.

The chain combines TRBV7-9 with TRBJ2-7; tentative D call: TRBD1 (6 bases). The CDR3 spans 13 residues. Trimming stripped 5 bases from V and 6 bases from J, with 14 bases between. CDR1 is SEHNR and CDR2 is FQNEAQ in the germline V gene (reference sequence). The CDR3 DNA is TGTGCCAGCAGCCAACAGGGAATCGGCGAGCAGTACTTC. It yields the protein CASSQQGIGEQYF.

The chain has TRBV7-9 and TRBJ2-7, with 8 bases identical to TRBD1. This CDR3 has 16 amino acids. Trimming cost V 0 bases and J 4 bases; bases outside gene matches: 8. The germline V gene has CDR1 SEHNR and CDR2 FQNEAQ (reference sequence). The CDR3 nucleotides are TGTGCCAGCAGCTTAGCGGCCGGGACAGGAGGATACGAGCAGTACTTC. Translating it yields CASSLAAGTGGYEQYF.

V usage is TRBV29-1 and J usage is TRBJ1-6; a possible D gene is TRBD1 (6 bases). The CDR3 spans 14 residues. Deletions cut 6 bases from V and 9 bases from J, with 18 bases between. CDR1 and CDR2 (germline): SQVTM, ANQGSEA. CDR3 sequence reads: CSVQAGAQGSPLHF. The CDR3 DNA sequence: TGCAGCGTCCAGGCGGGGGCGCAGGGTTCACCCCTCCACTTT.

The rearrangement joins TRBV11-2 to TRBJ2-7; 13 bases align to TRBD2. After removal of 5 bases from V and 6 bases from J, the junction contained 10 bases not matched to a gene. Germline values: CDR1 SGHAT, CDR2 FQNNGV. This CDR3 comprises 16 residues. CDR3 amino acids: CASSHPGLAGVGEQYF. In nucleotides, the CDR3 is TGTGCCAGCAGCCACCCCGGACTAGCGGGAGTAGGCGAGCAGTACTTC. Full variable domain (rest looked up from reference TRBV11-2 and TRBJ2-7): EAGVAQSPRYKIIEKRQSVAFWCNPISGHATLYWYQQILGQGPKLLIQFQNNGVVDDSQLPKDRFSAERLKGVDSTLKIQPAKLEDSAVYLCASSHPGLAGVGEQYFGPGTRLTVT.

The chain carries TRBV7-3 and TRBJ2-1; D is unclear. The germline gives CDR1 SGHTA, CDR2 FQGTGA. The CDR3 is 15 amino acids. The V end was cut by 1 base, the J end by 7 bases, with 14 bases between. The CDR3 sequence is CASSLNGGSRNEQFF. The CDR3 DNA sequence: TGTGCCAGCAGCTTAAATGGCGGCTCCCGTAATGAGCAGTTCTTC.

V usage is TRBV18 and J usage is TRBJ1-2; unclear D gene. V lost 4 bases, J lost 1 base, and 10 bases lay in between. Per the germline V gene, CDR1 is KGHSH and CDR2 is LQKENI. The CDR3 runs 14 residues. CDR3 residues: CASSLADRNYGYTF. Here the CDR3 DNA reads TGTGCCAGCTCACTGGCAGACCGTAACTATGGCTACACCTTC.

The chain is built from TRBV4-1 and TRBJ2-7, with 9 bases aligning to TRBD1. CDR3 length equals 14 residues. Germline V CDR1 and CDR2: MGHRA, YSYEKL. Trimming removed 2 bases from V and 6 bases from J; junction bases left unmatched: 5. CDR3 loop: CASSQIGQGTEQYF. The CDR3 nucleotides read TGCGCCAGCAGCCAAATCGGACAGGGGACCGAGCAGTACTTC.

The J gene is TRBJ1-5, the V gene TRBV6-5; weak D call: TRBD1 (6 bases). This CDR3 has 13 residues. V lost 5 bases and J 4 bases, leaving 9 bases between the germline ends. Germline V gene sequence: CDR1 MNHEY, CDR2 SVGAGI. CDR3 coding DNA: TGTGCCAGCAGTGACAGGTGGAATCAGCCCCAGCATTTT. Protein product: CASSDRWNQPQHF.

The chain recombines TRBV27 with TRBJ2-2, with TRBD2 matching over 13 bases. This CDR3 is built from 19 residues. Per the germline V gene, CDR1 is MNHEY and CDR2 is SMNVEV (reference sequence). With V trimmed by 2 bases and J by 5 bases, 11 bases remained unmatched. CDR3 amino acids: CASSLPGLAGISQTGELFF. The CDR3 DNA follows: TGTGCCAGCAGTTTACCGGGACTAGCGGGAATTTCGCAAACCGGGGAGCTGTTTTTT.

J is TRBJ2-7 and V is TRBV29-1; D not certain. Trimming removed 5 bases at V and 0 bases at J, with 8 bases between. In germline, CDR1 is SQVTM, CDR2 ANQGSEA. The CDR3 length is 12 residues. The CDR3 here is CSVRPGSYEQYF. Written as DNA, the CDR3 is TGCAGCGTTAGACCCGGCTCCTACGAGCAGTACTTC.

The genes are TRBV6-5 and TRBJ2-5; perhaps TRBD1 as D (6 bases). Germline V gives CDR1 MNHEY, CDR2 SVGAGI. Trimming took off 5 bases at V and 4 bases at J, with 14 bases between the two ends. This CDR3 is built from 14 residues. The CDR3: CASSASTGGETQYF. The CDR3 DNA reads as TGTGCCAGCAGTGCCTCGACAGGAGGAGAGACCCAGTACTTC.

The chain carries TRBV13 and TRBJ2-1; 7 bases line up with TRBD1. In germline, CDR1 is PRHDT, CDR2 FYEKMQ (reference sequence). The CDR3 loop spans 12 amino acids. The J segment lost 11 bases and the V segment lost 0 bases, leaving 1 base of the junction unmatched. CDR3 nucleotide sequence: TGTGCCAGCAGCTTAGGGGGACAGAAGCAGTTCTTC. It is translated as CASSLGGQKQFF.

This chain uses TRBV10-2 with TRBJ2-7, with D perhaps assigned TRBD1 or TRBD2 (5 bases each). The CDR3 consists of 13 residues. In germline, CDR1 is WSHSY, CDR2 SAAADI. The germline V and J ends were trimmed by 0 bases and 9 bases, with 12 bases remaining between them. The CDR3 DNA follows: TGCGCCAGCAGTGAGTCGAGAGGGGAGTCGCAGTACTTC. Its protein product is CASSESRGESQYF.

The rearrangement uses TRBV9 and TRBJ2-3; D call uncertain. The CDR3 has 15 residues. V lost 0 bases and J 5 bases, leaving 13 bases between the germline ends. Germline CDR1 reads SGDLS; CDR2 reads YYNGEE. CDR3 nucleotide sequence: TGTGCCAGCAGCGTAGGGATAGTACATGGAGATACGCAGTATTTT. This translates into CASSVGIVHGDTQYF. The full variable domain, completed using reference TRBV9 and TRBJ2-3, is DSGVTQTPKHLITATGQRVTLRCSPRSGDLSVYWYQQSLDQGLQFLIQYYNGEERAKGNILERFSAQQFPDLHSELNLSSLELGDSALYFCASSVGIVHGDTQYFGPGTRLTVL.

This chain connects TRBV7-9 to TRBJ2-1; 9 positions match TRBD2. Germline V gene lookup returns CDR1 SEHNR and CDR2 FQNEAQ (reference sequence). The CDR3 is made up of 17 amino acids. Trimming cost V 2 bases and J 3 bases; bases outside gene matches: 8. The CDR3 DNA reads as TGTGCCAGCAGCTTACGTAGCGGGAGAGCAGGCTACAATGAGCAGTTCTTC. Residues: CASSLRSGRAGYNEQFF.

The chain combines TRBV4-1 with TRBJ2-5, with TRBD1 as a possible D gene (5 bases). CDR1 is MGHRA and CDR2 is YSYEKL in the germline V gene. V lost 4 bases to trimming and J lost 4 bases, with 13 bases between them. The CDR3 has 14 residues. CDR3 bases: TGCGCCAGCAGCCTAGTACCAGGGTTAGAGACCCAGTACTTC. Protein: CASSLVPGLETQYF.

The chain joins TRBV5-1 to TRBJ2-3, with D uncertain. Trimming took off 6 bases at V and 0 bases at J, with 11 bases between the two ends. Germline CDR1 is SGHRS and CDR2 is YFSETQ. The CDR3 loop spans 14 amino acids. Here the CDR3 DNA reads TGCGCCAGCAACGAACAGATTAGCACAGATACGCAGTATTTT. This gives the protein CASNEQISTDTQYF. Together with reference TRBV5-1 and TRBJ2-3, the CDR3 gives the full variable domain: KAGVTQTPRYLIKTRGQQVTLSCSPISGHRSVSWYQQTPGQGLQFLFEYFSETQRNKGNFPGRFSGRQFSNSRSEMNVSTLELGDSALYLCASNEQISTDTQYFGPGTRLTVL.

This rearrangement joins TRBV18 to TRBJ2-1; no firm D call. The CDR3 consists of 13 residues. The V end lost 3 bases, the J end lost 7 bases, and 10 bases lay between the germline ends. Per the germline V gene, CDR1 is KGHSH and CDR2 is LQKENI. The CDR3 DNA follows: TGTGCCAGCTCACCCACGAATCGGAATGAGCAGTTCTTC. Translating it yields CASSPTNRNEQFF.

J is TRBJ2-7 and V is TRBV27; 7 nucleotides align to TRBD1. CDR3 size: 12 residues. V lost 8 bases, J lost 6 bases, and 7 bases stayed unmatched. Germline CDR1 and CDR2: MNHEY and SMNVEV (reference sequence). Here the CDR3 DNA reads TGTGCCAGCCGAACAGGGGTGTTCGAGCAGTACTTC. Protein sequence: CASRTGVFEQYF.

The V gene is TRBV18, the J gene TRBJ1-1; D is possibly TRBD1 (6 bases). V was pared by 1 base and J by 5 bases, with 14 bases between. The germline gives CDR1 KGHSH, CDR2 LQKENI. This CDR3 spans 15 amino acids. CDR3 protein: CASSPQGGSVTEAFF. DNA for the CDR3: TGTGCCAGCTCACCACAGGGGGGTTCGGTTACTGAAGCTTTCTTT.

The rearrangement uses TRBV6-5 and TRBJ2-7; TRBD1 agrees at 7 bases. J gave up 3 bases and V 2 bases, and 7 bases lay outside the gene matches. The CDR3 consists of 15 residues. Germline V CDR1 and CDR2: MNHEY, SVGAGI. As DNA, the CDR3 is TGTGCCAGCAGTTACGGCAGGGGGTCTTACTACGAGCAGTACTTC. It translates to CASSYGRGSYYEQYF.

The rearrangement links TRBV7-9 to TRBJ1-1, with D perhaps matching TRBD1 (6 bases). This CDR3 contains 15 residues. CDR1 is SEHNR, CDR2 FQNEAQ, per germline (reference sequence). The V end lost 2 bases, the J end lost 3 bases, and 13 bases lay between the germline ends. This CDR3 is CASSLFGGEDTEAFF. The CDR3 DNA reads TGTGCCAGCAGCTTATTCGGGGGCGAGGACACTGAAGCTTTCTTT.

V is TRBV28 and J is TRBJ2-7; D may match TRBD1 or TRBD2 (5 bases each). Between the trimmed V and J ends, which lost 6 bases and 5 bases, there was a span of 17 bases. The CDR3 contains 14 residues. Germline CDR1 reads MDHEN; CDR2 reads SYDVKM. The CDR3 region has the DNA TGTGCCAGCAGGAGGGGCGGCGGGCTCGACGAGCAGTACTTC. It encodes CASRRGGGLDEQYF.

The table lists this clone with a count of one. This chain links TRBV6-1 with TRBJ2-7; a possible D gene is TRBD1 (5 bases). The ends were cut back, 10 bases at V and 5 bases at J, with 18 bases in the middle. Looked up from germline, CDR1 is MNHNS and CDR2 is SASEGT. The CDR3 covers 13 residues. The CDR3 sequence is CATKSGLLHEQYF. CDR3 coding DNA: TGTGCCACCAAGTCAGGGTTACTCCACGAGCAGTACTTC.

CDR3 region: CASASGNTIYF. The CDR3 DNA reads TGTGCCAGCGCCTCTGGAAACACCATATATTTT. The chain combines TRBV28 with TRBJ1-3; no firm D call. The CDR3 is 11 amino acids. Germline V lookup: CDR1 MDHEN, CDR2 SYDVKM. Between the trimmed V and J ends, which lost 8 bases and 0 bases, there was a span of 2 bases.

The gene calls are TRBV5-1 and TRBJ2-2, with 7 bases aligning to TRBD2. This CDR3 region has 16 residues. The V segment lost 1 base and the J segment 1 base; nucleotides outside the gene matches: 4. CDR1 is SGHRS, CDR2 YFSETQ, per germline. The CDR3 nucleotides read TGCGCCAGCAGCTTGTTAGCTAGCGGGAACACCGGGGAGCTGTTTTTT. The encoded protein is CASSLLASGNTGELFF.

The CDR3 nucleotides are TGTGCCAGCAGTTCCCGAGAGACCCAGTACTTC. This encodes CASSSRETQYF. The rearrangement uses TRBV6-5 and TRBJ2-5, with D uncertain. The CDR3 extends over 11 amino acids. Germline V gene data show CDR1 as MNHEY and CDR2 as SVGAGI. The V gene lost 4 bases and the J gene lost 4 bases, with 4 bases spanning the gap.